This T cell receptor beta chain was identified during a study of CD8 T cells in Susac syndrome. The V and J ends lost 6 bases and 8 bases respectively, with 16 bases between them. Germline CDR1 and CDR2: MDHEN and SYDVKM. The CDR3 covers 14 residues. About 0.45 to 1 ug RNA was reverse transcribed with random hexamers. Across 54 Vbeta and 13 Jbeta, immunoSEQ multiplex PCR amplified TCR beta CDR3. Each CDR3 protein is one row after TCRdb ran MiXCR on the immunoSEQ multiplex PCR reads. The table shows approximately 150,000 distinct CDR3 sequences, with less than 95% occurring only once. High-throughput TCR beta sequencing covered peripheral CD8+ and CD4+ T cells. FACS was used to enrich TEMRA cells, whereas the CD8+ and CD4+ T cells were obtained by negative isolation.

The receptor's source is a human donor with multiple sclerosis. The chain joins TRBV28 to TRBJ1-4, with D possibly TRBD1 on 5 matching bases. Sequencing input: CD4+ T cells from PBMCs. Here the CDR3 DNA reads TGTGCCAGCAGCCTTCCCGGGACGGGGGAAAAACTGTTTTTT. Translating it yields CASSLPGTGEKLFF. Full variable domain (missing parts from reference TRBV28 and TRBJ1-4): DVKVTQSSRYLVKRTGEKVFLECVQDMDHENMFWYRQDPGLGLRLIYFSYDVKMKEKGDIPEGYSVSREKKERFSLILESASTNQTSMYLCASSLPGTGEKLFFGSGTQLSVL.